This TCR beta chain was recovered during a study of cytomegalovirus exposure and HLA in healthy donors. Whole-study results and caveats: The authors listed over 150 TCR beta chains as cytomegalovirus-associated.

Researchers ran the PCR with 60 Vbeta and 13 Jbeta primers. Measured with immunoSEQ multiplex PCR; TCRdb has only the in-frame clones, and not every one. The sample consists of some 250,000 clones, around 80% of them appearing once. Germline V gene lookup returns CDR1 SEHNR and CDR2 FQNEAQ (reference sequence). CDR3 size: 15 residues. This clone appeared a few times. What it recognizes is unknown. At one end the junction does not follow the germline gene, possibly because of a read error. The genes are TRBV7-9 and TRBJ1-1, with 8 bases fitting TRBD1. The receptor was derived from a woman in her thirties or forties in good health and CMV-seropositive. Sample: PBMCs. CDR3 in DNA: TGTTCCAGCAGCTTAGCTGGCAGGGGGCACACTGAAGCTTTCTTT. Translating it yields CSSSLAGRGHTEAFF.